Presented here are 31 T cell receptor beta chains from one specimen sequenced in a study of early stage breast cancer tumors. Method: immunoSEQ multiplex PCR; TCRdb's copy keeps in-frame clones and lacks some. The data show about 41,000 clones, around 72% seen once. The sample taken for sequencing was blood. All receptors come from a person between 50 and 60 years old with breast cancer.

The genes are TRBV2 and TRBJ1-1; D is possibly TRBD1 (5 bases). This CDR3 has 15 residues. From germline, CDR1 is SNHLY and CDR2 FYNNEI. The V gene lost 6 bases and the J gene lost 2 bases, with 16 bases spanning the gap. The CDR3 DNA follows: TGTGCCAGCAGGCAAACGACAGCGATTAACACTGAAGCTTTCTTT. It is translated as CASRQTTAINTEAFF.

The chain joins TRBV5-1 to TRBJ1-2, with 8 bases lining up with TRBD1. Germline V gives CDR1 SGHRS, CDR2 YFSETQ. This CDR3 spans 15 amino acids. Losses at the gene ends were 0 bases for V and 3 bases for J; bases not matched to a gene: 4. CDR3 sequence: CASSLAGQAYYGYTF. In nucleotides, the CDR3 is TGCGCCAGCAGCTTGGCGGGACAGGCCTACTATGGCTACACCTTC.

V gene TRBV5-1 combines with J gene TRBJ2-1, with TRBD2 matching 10 bases. CDR1 is SGHRS, CDR2 YFSETQ, per germline. The CDR3 loop spans 16 amino acids. Losses at the gene ends were 0 bases for V and 7 bases for J; bases not matched to a gene: 7. This CDR3 reads CASSLAASGSMNEQFF. The CDR3 nucleotides are TGCGCCAGCAGCTTGGCGGCTAGCGGGAGTATGAATGAGCAGTTCTTC.

The chain has TRBV6-5 and TRBJ1-2; TRBD1 agrees at 12 bases. V lost 5 bases to trimming and J lost 3 bases; unmatched junction nucleotides: 4. The germline V gene encodes CDR1 MNHEY and CDR2 SVGAGI. The CDR3 is 15 amino acids. CDR3 amino acids: CASSRGTGGDYGYTF. The CDR3 DNA reads TGTGCCAGCAGTAGGGGGACAGGGGGCGACTATGGCTACACCTTC.

The V and J genes are TRBV7-2 and TRBJ2-7, with TRBD2 matching 8 bases. The germline gives CDR1 SGHTA, CDR2 FQGNSA. CDR3 length equals 14 residues. Trimming cost V 4 bases and J 7 bases; bases outside gene matches: 9. CDR3 sequence (DNA): TGTGCCAGCAGCTATAACCTAGCGGGTGGAGAGCAGTACTTC. Translating it yields CASSYNLAGGEQYF.

V is TRBV9 and J is TRBJ2-2; D is undetermined. Per germline, CDR1 SGDLS and CDR2 YYNGEE. Trimming cost V 0 bases and J 6 bases, with 9 bases left between them. The CDR3 contains 14 residues. The CDR3 DNA reads as TGTGCCAGCAGCGTAGGTAGAGTGGCCGGGGAGCTGTTTTTT. Translating gives CASSVGRVAGELFF. The full variable domain, completed using reference TRBV9 and TRBJ2-2, is DSGVTQTPKHLITATGQRVTLRCSPRSGDLSVYWYQQSLDQGLQFLIQYYNGEERAKGNILERFSAQQFPDLHSELNLSSLELGDSALYFCASSVGRVAGELFFGEGSRLTVL.

J is TRBJ2-6 and V is TRBV6-6, with no clear D. The germline gives CDR1 MNHNY, CDR2 SVGAGI (reference sequence). The CDR3 has 16 residues. V shed 7 bases and J shed 2 bases, with 15 bases lying between them. The DNA for the CDR3 is TGTGCCAGCACCAAACAGTGGGCAACTGGGGCCAACGTCCTGACTTTC. This translates into CASTKQWATGANVLTF.

The table lists this clone with a count of one. This chain links TRBV7-2 with TRBJ2-4, with D possibly matching TRBD2 (7 bases). The germline V gene has CDR1 SGHTA and CDR2 FQGNSA. Trimming pared 5 bases from V and 0 bases from J, leaving 17 bases between. The CDR3 runs to 17 residues. The CDR3 spells CASSPVSGGLAKNIQYF. CDR3 bases: TGTGCCAGCAGCCCCGTCTCCGGGGGGCTAGCCAAAAACATTCAGTACTTC.

This chain connects TRBV5-1 to TRBJ2-7, with D uncertain. The V and J ends lost 0 bases and 0 bases respectively, with 4 bases between them. The V gene's germline CDR1 is SGHRS and CDR2 YFSETQ. The CDR3 consists of 13 residues. The CDR3 sequence: CASSLAHSYEQYF. The CDR3 nucleotides read TGCGCCAGCAGCTTGGCCCACTCCTACGAGCAGTACTTC.

The chain links TRBV7-2 to TRBJ2-2; TRBD2 agrees at 8 bases. Trimming took 4 bases from V and 5 from J; bases not matched to a gene: 9. Germline CDR1 and CDR2: SGHTA and FQGNSA. The CDR3 loop spans 16 amino acids. The CDR3 protein is CASSSGGGLGTGELFF. The CDR3 region has the DNA TGTGCCAGCAGCTCCGGGGGGGGATTGGGAACCGGGGAGCTGTTTTTT. The full variable domain, with the rest looked up from reference TRBV7-2 and TRBJ2-2, is GAGVSQSPSNKVTEKGKDVELRCDPISGHTALYWYRQSLGQGLEFLIYFQGNSAPDKSGLPSDRFSAERTGGSVSTLTIQRTQQEDSAVYLCASSSGGGLGTGELFFGEGSRLTVL.

The V call is TRBV6-1, the J call TRBJ2-3; 8 nucleotides match TRBD2. The junction had 9 bases not matched to a gene; V was cut back by 7 bases and J by 6 bases. CDR3 length: 14 residues. The germline CDR1 and CDR2 sequences are MNHNS and SASEGT. The CDR3 loop is CASTKAGGGDTQYF. Here the CDR3 DNA reads TGTGCCAGCACCAAGGCGGGGGGAGGGGATACGCAGTATTTT.

J is TRBJ2-7 and V is TRBV6-5; 11 positions agree with TRBD2. This CDR3 has 14 amino acids. Per germline, CDR1 MNHEY and CDR2 SVGAGI. Trimming removed 2 bases from V and 7 bases from J; junction bases left unmatched: 4. DNA for the CDR3: TGTGCCAGCAGTTACGTAGCGGGAGGGTCGGAGCAGTACTTC. It is translated as CASSYVAGGSEQYF.

This chain links TRBV9 with TRBJ1-6; 8 nucleotides align to TRBD1. From germline, CDR1 is SGDLS and CDR2 YYNGEE. V was pared by 0 bases and J by 9 bases, with 2 bases of the junction left unmatched. The CDR3 totals 14 residues. The CDR3 here is CASSVGTGTSPLHF. CDR3 nucleotide sequence: TGTGCCAGCAGCGTAGGGACAGGGACTTCACCCCTCCACTTT.

This clone was seen only a few times. The V and J genes are TRBV15 and TRBJ2-1; D is uncertain. The CDR3 runs 12 residues. V gave up 0 bases and J gave up 7 bases, with 4 bases separating them. Germline V gene lookup returns CDR1 LNHNV and CDR2 YYDKDF (reference sequence). CDR3 nucleotides: TGTGCCACCAGCAGAGATCCGAATGAGCAGTTCTTC. Protein sequence: CATSRDPNEQFF.

This clone came up a few times. The V and J genes are TRBV15 and TRBJ1-5; D is possibly TRBD1 (6 bases). Trimming took off 2 bases at V and 6 bases at J, with 14 bases between the two ends. The germline CDR1 and CDR2 sequences are LNHNV and YYDKDF (reference sequence). CDR3 length equals 15 residues. The CDR3 reads CATSRSDRSAQPQHF. The CDR3 nucleotides read TGTGCCACCAGCAGATCCGACAGGAGCGCTCAGCCCCAGCATTTT.

The chain links TRBV18 to TRBJ2-5; 8 nucleotides agree with TRBD2. The germline V gene has CDR1 KGHSH and CDR2 LQKENI. With 4 bases clipped from V and 5 bases from J, the junction kept 12 bases outside the gene matches. The CDR3 consists of 16 residues. Here the CDR3 reads CASSRMERGPGETQYF. The CDR3 nucleotides read TGTGCCAGCTCACGGATGGAGCGGGGGCCCGGGGAGACCCAGTACTTC.

The CDR3 DNA reads TGTGCCAGCAGCTTAGCGGGCGTGGGAGGAGAAGAGACCCAGTACTTC. This sequence encodes CASSLAGVGGEETQYF. The rearrangement joins TRBV7-8 to TRBJ2-5, with D possibly being TRBD2 (6 bases). Germline V gene sequence: CDR1 SGHVS, CDR2 FQNEAQ. The CDR3 is 16 residues long. V was trimmed by 0 bases and J by 3 bases, leaving 14 bases between them.

The chain carries TRBV18 and TRBJ2-5; D is unresolved. Per the germline V gene, CDR1 is KGHSH and CDR2 is LQKENI. This CDR3 region has 14 residues. V was clipped by 0 bases and J by 4 bases, with 9 bases between them. CDR3 loop: CASSPPSLAETQYF. The CDR3 DNA reads as TGTGCCAGCTCACCACCGTCATTAGCAGAGACCCAGTACTTC.

This clone was counted only a few times. The V and J genes are TRBV18 and TRBJ1-1, with unresolved D. The CDR3 is 13 residues long. V was trimmed by 1 base and J by 5 bases, leaving 8 bases between them. CDR1 and CDR2 from the germline V gene are KGHSH and LQKENI. Here the CDR3 DNA reads TGTGCCAGCTCACCACAGAGGGTAACTGAAGCTTTCTTT. It codes for CASSPQRVTEAFF.

The chain combines TRBV29-1 with TRBJ2-5, with TRBD1 matching 8 bases. V lost 8 bases to trimming and J lost 1 base; unmatched junction nucleotides: 3. In germline, CDR1 is SQVTM, CDR2 ANQGSEA. The CDR3 runs 12 residues. The CDR3 DNA sequence: TGCAGCACCGGACAGGGCCAAGAGACCCAGTACTTC. Residues: CSTGQGQETQYF.

The chain combines TRBV5-1 with TRBJ1-2; TRBD1 is a possible D gene (6 bases). V lost 0 bases, J lost 2 bases, and 8 bases lay in between. Germline assignment: CDR1 SGHRS and CDR2 YFSETQ. The CDR3 spans 14 residues. The chain's CDR3 is CASSLGRGNYGYTF. Written as DNA, the CDR3 is TGCGCCAGCAGCTTGGGCAGGGGAAACTATGGCTACACCTTC.

The J gene is TRBJ2-2, the V gene TRBV4-3, with D possibly TRBD2 on 5 matching bases. CDR1 and CDR2 from the germline V gene are LGHNA and YSLEER. Trimming left V 6 bases short and J 4 bases short, with 12 bases between. This CDR3 region has 14 residues. The CDR3 region has the DNA TGCGCCAGCAGAGAGGGTACCAGCACCGGGGAGCTGTTTTTT. Translated, it gives CASREGTSTGELFF.

This rearrangement joins TRBV29-1 to TRBJ2-1; weak D call: TRBD1 (7 bases). Trimming left V 3 bases short and J 8 bases short, with 23 bases between. The V gene's germline CDR1 is SQVTM and CDR2 ANQGSEA. CDR3 size: 16 residues. The CDR3 bases are TGCAGCGTTGACTCTTTGCTGACCCCCAGGGGGGATGAGCAGTTCTTC. This translates into CSVDSLLTPRGDEQFF.

The V call is TRBV7-8, the J call TRBJ2-7, with D tentatively TRBD2 (5 bases). The CDR3 has 15 residues. The V end lost 0 bases, the J end lost 6 bases, and 15 bases lay between the germline ends. The germline V gene has CDR1 SGHVS and CDR2 FQNEAQ. The CDR3 region is CASSLAFGGAGEQYF. The CDR3 DNA reads as TGTGCCAGCAGCTTAGCCTTTGGAGGTGCGGGCGAGCAGTACTTC.

The chain is built from TRBV6-6 and TRBJ2-7, with TRBD2 matching over 8 bases. Germline CDR1 MNHNY, CDR2 SVGAGI (reference sequence). Trimming at V came to 6 bases and at J to 2 bases, leaving 9 bases not matched to a gene. The CDR3 totals 15 residues. The CDR3 protein is CASSRGGEVPYEQYF. The DNA for the CDR3 is TGTGCCAGCAGCCGGGGGGGAGAAGTACCCTACGAGCAGTACTTC.

V usage is TRBV5-1 and J usage is TRBJ2-5; 7 nucleotides align to TRBD1. Germline loops: CDR1 SGHRS, CDR2 YFSETQ. V dropped 4 bases and J dropped 5; count of bases not matched to a gene: 8. The CDR3 contains 14 residues. CDR3 sequence (DNA): TGCGCCAGCAGCCCATATTACAGGGGCGAGACCCAGTACTTC. It encodes CASSPYYRGETQYF.

The V call is TRBV5-4, the J call TRBJ2-3; D remains unclear. V was pared by 1 base and J by 0 bases, with 9 bases between. Germline-derived CDR1 and CDR2 are SGHNT and YYREEE (reference sequence). This CDR3 comprises 15 residues. This CDR3 reads CASSLTRTSTDTQYF. DNA of the CDR3: TGTGCCAGCAGCTTGACTCGAACTAGCACAGATACGCAGTATTTT.

V and J are TRBV9 and TRBJ2-3; D unresolved. Germline assignment: CDR1 SGDLS and CDR2 YYNGEE. This CDR3 has 14 amino acids. V lost 1 base to trimming and J lost 1 base, with 7 bases between them. The CDR3 coding sequence is TGTGCCAGCAGCGTATCAAGCGGCACAGATACGCAGTATTTT. Translation gives CASSVSSGTDTQYF.

The CDR3 DNA reads as TGTGCCAGCACTCGCACAGATACGCAGTATTTT. This encodes CASTRTDTQYF. This chain uses TRBV2 with TRBJ2-3; D remains ambiguous. Germline CDR1 reads SNHLY; CDR2 reads FYNNEI. V lost 7 bases to trimming and J lost 1 base, with 3 bases between them. The CDR3 runs 11 residues.

This clone was picked up one time. The rearrangement uses TRBV11-2 and TRBJ2-7; D call uncertain. V gave up 2 bases and J gave up 1 base, with 9 bases separating them. Germline assignment: CDR1 SGHAT and CDR2 FQNNGV. The CDR3 loop spans 14 amino acids. CDR3 sequence reads: CASSLSAGSYEQYV. The DNA of the CDR3 is TGTGCCAGCAGCTTATCGGCAGGTTCCTACGAGCAGTACGTC.

This sequence joins TRBV29-1 and TRBJ2-7; 9 bases agree with TRBD1. The CDR3 spans 14 residues. Trimming cost V 3 bases and J 7 bases; bases outside gene matches: 10. Germline CDR1 reads SQVTM; CDR2 reads ANQGSEA. Here the CDR3 DNA reads TGCAGCGTTGAGGTCCCCGGGACAGGGATTGAGCAGTACTTC. Translation: CSVEVPGTGIEQYF.